The 20 T cell receptor beta chains given below trace back to one sample, sequenced in a study of post-analysis software for immune sequencing data. Findings of the study overall: The five TRBV segments detected at higher frequency in patients than in controls included TRBV5-6, TRBV5-1 and TRBV20-1.

Antigen specificity for these receptors is unknown. Researchers reported that TCR beta cDNA libraries carried unique molecular identifiers. MiXCR, applied by TCRdb to the PCR reads, yields one record per CDR3 protein. The sample has about 570,000 distinct CDR3 sequences, less than 40% seen once. The sample consisted of blood. Source of these receptors: a girl younger than 18 with multiple sclerosis.

The chain employs TRBV3-1 and TRBJ2-1, with D possibly being TRBD1 or TRBD2 (6 bases each). V was clipped by 0 bases and J by 9 bases, with 15 bases between them. This CDR3 spans 15 amino acids. CDR1 and CDR2 (germline): LGHDT, YNNKEL (reference sequence). Written as DNA, the CDR3 is TGTGCCAGCAGCCAAGATATCCGAAAGGGGGGTGAGCAGTTCTTC. This encodes CASSQDIRKGGEQFF.

In its sample, this clonotype was seen a few times. This chain links TRBV6-1 with TRBJ1-5; D possibly corresponds to TRBD1 (6 bases). The CDR3 covers 15 residues. Germline loops: CDR1 MNHNS, CDR2 SASEGT. V was pared by 6 bases and J by 7 bases, with 19 bases between. This CDR3 is CASRSTEGGVQPQHF. Here the CDR3 DNA reads TGTGCCAGCAGGTCGACAGAGGGGGGTGTCCAGCCCCAGCATTTT.

This clonotype has a count of ten or more. The chain is built from TRBV20-1 and TRBJ2-1, with D perhaps matching TRBD1 (6 bases). The CDR3 length is 13 residues. The V gene lost 6 bases and the J gene lost 3 bases, with 12 bases spanning the gap. Germline CDR1 and CDR2: DFQATT and SNEGSKA (reference sequence). Here the CDR3 reads CSAHPTGYNEQFF. The CDR3 DNA follows: TGCAGTGCGCACCCGACAGGCTACAATGAGCAGTTCTTC.

In the case of this clonotype: A much larger clone differs by one base, so this may be a read error. J is TRBJ2-5 and V is TRBV20-1; unclear D gene. V was cut by 3 bases and J by 11 bases, with 25 bases left in between. This CDR3 region has 15 residues. Germline assignment: CDR1 DFQATT and CDR2 SNEGSKA (reference sequence). DNA of the CDR3: TGCAGTGCTAGGAGAAGAGTGGTGCGGCACAATGAGCAGTACTTC. Translated, it gives CSARRRVVRHNEQYF.

This clonotype was recorded a few times. Here the CDR3 reads CASSWRADTQYF. CDR3 in DNA: TGTGCCAGCAGTTGGAGGGCCGATACGCAGTATTTT. The chain combines TRBV28 with TRBJ2-3, with D possibly being TRBD2 (6 bases). Germline CDR1 MDHEN, CDR2 SYDVKM. The CDR3 is 12 residues long. The ends were cut back, 4 bases at V and 6 bases at J, with 8 bases in the middle.

Note on this clonotype: Germline is not matched at one junction end, which may reflect a read error. The chain employs TRBV11-3 and TRBJ2-3; tentative D call: TRBD2 (9 bases). CDR1 is SGHNT and CDR2 is YENEEA in the germline V gene. This CDR3 has 13 amino acids. CDR3 DNA sequence: TGTGTCAGCAGCGGGAGGACAGGGGATACGCAGTATTTT. Its translation is CVSSGRTGDTQYF.

This clonotype was seen only a few times. V gene TRBV20-1 combines with J gene TRBJ2-7; no firm D call. Germline V gene data show CDR1 as DFQATT and CDR2 as SNEGSKA (reference sequence). The CDR3 totals 12 residues. V lost 5 bases, J lost 5 bases, and 13 bases lay in between. For the CDR3, the DNA is TGCAGTGCTCCAGATCCGCGGAACGAGCAGTACTTC. Its protein product is CSAPDPRNEQYF.

This clonotype came up a few times. The chain has TRBV10-3 and TRBJ2-3; D is ambiguous. The germline V gene encodes CDR1 ENHRY and CDR2 SYGVKD. V dropped 0 bases and J dropped 2 bases, with 6 bases sitting between them. The CDR3 runs 14 residues. In DNA, the CDR3 is TGTGCCATCAGTGAGTCGGGCACCACAGATACGCAGTATTTT. Translation gives CAISESGTTDTQYF.

V and J are TRBV5-5 and TRBJ2-7; TRBD1 agrees at 10 bases. With 4 bases clipped from V and 1 base from J, the junction kept 8 bases outside the gene matches. The CDR3 loop spans 16 amino acids. CDR1 SGHKS and CDR2 YYEKEE come from the germline V gene (reference sequence). CDR3 bases: TGTGCCAGCAGCCCGGACCCGGACAGGGGGTCCTACGAGCAGTACTTC. Encoded protein: CASSPDPDRGSYEQYF.

V usage is TRBV7-8 and J usage is TRBJ2-7; possibly TRBD2 for D (5 bases). The V gene lost 4 bases and the J gene lost 7 bases, with 17 bases spanning the gap. This CDR3 comprises 14 residues. CDR1 is SGHVS and CDR2 is FQNEAQ in the germline V gene. This CDR3 is CASSSRSGSYEQYF. The CDR3 DNA follows: TGTGCCAGCAGCTCCCGGTCGGGGTCGTATGAGCAGTACTTC.

The chain employs TRBV20-1 and TRBJ1-2, with D possibly TRBD1 on 6 matching bases. The CDR3 runs 13 residues. Germline CDR1 and CDR2: DFQATT and SNEGSKA (reference sequence). Trimming shortened V by 8 bases and J by 3 bases, and 16 bases separated the two germline ends. DNA for the CDR3: TGCAGTCCCCAGGGGAGGGCTTACTATGGCTACACCTTC. Protein: CSPQGRAYYGYTF.

This chain connects TRBV19 to TRBJ2-1; D tentatively fits TRBD1 or TRBD2 (5 bases each). CDR1 is LNHDA, CDR2 SQIVND, per germline (reference sequence). The CDR3 has 12 residues. The V end lost 0 bases, the J end lost 15 bases, and 12 bases lay between the germline ends. Here the CDR3 DNA reads TGTGCCAGTAGTATAGACCGGGGCGTGCGGTTCTTC. Translating it yields CASSIDRGVRFF. Together with reference TRBV19 and TRBJ2-1, the CDR3 gives the full variable domain: DGGITQSPKYLFRKEGQNVTLSCEQNLNHDAMYWYRQDPGQGLRLIYYSQIVNDFQKGDIAEGYSVSREKKESFPLTVTSAQKNPTAFYLCASSIDRGVRFFGPGTRLTVL.

The chain has TRBV5-1 and TRBJ2-1, with D possibly being TRBD1 (5 bases). Germline CDR1 and CDR2: SGHRS and YFSETQ. This CDR3 has 15 residues. The germline V and J ends were trimmed by 5 bases and 1 base, with 13 bases remaining between them. The CDR3 DNA reads TGCGCCAGCAGGAGTACAGGTGGTTCCTACAATGAGCAGTTCTTC. Amino acid sequence: CASRSTGGSYNEQFF. Full variable domain (outside the CDR3, taken from reference TRBV5-1 and TRBJ2-1): KAGVTQTPRYLIKTRGQQVTLSCSPISGHRSVSWYQQTPGQGLQFLFEYFSETQRNKGNFPGRFSGRQFSNSRSEMNVSTLELGDSALYLCASRSTGGSYNEQFFGPGTRLTVL.

This chain uses TRBV28 with TRBJ2-6, with D possibly TRBD2 on 5 matching bases. Germline CDR1 reads MDHEN; CDR2 reads SYDVKM. The CDR3 has 16 residues. Trimming removed 6 bases at V and 2 bases at J, with 14 bases between. CDR3 region: CASSLPPGAGANVLTF. The CDR3 nucleotides read TGTGCCAGCAGCCTTCCACCCGGGGCTGGGGCCAACGTCCTGACTTTC.

This clonotype was detected a few times. The chain uses TRBV9 and TRBJ2-1, with a weak D call TRBD1 (6 bases). Per germline, CDR1 SGDLS and CDR2 YYNGEE. Trimming left V 1 base short and J 6 bases short, with 14 bases between. This CDR3 has 15 amino acids. CDR3 coding DNA: TGTGCCAGCAGCGTATTAGTGGGGGCTGGCAATGAGCAGTTCTTC. The encoded protein is CASSVLVGAGNEQFF.

The gene calls are TRBV9 and TRBJ2-1; possible D gene TRBD2, 6 bases. Trimming removed 7 bases from V and 5 bases from J, with 16 bases in between. The CDR3 is 14 residues long. The germline gives CDR1 SGDLS, CDR2 YYNGEE. The CDR3 DNA follows: TGTGCCAGCGACCGGGACTCATCTAACAATGAGCAGTTCTTC. The encoded protein is CASDRDSSNNEQFF.

J is TRBJ2-3 and V is TRBV5-5; TRBD2 aligns across 9 bases. Germline trimming cut 5 bases from V and 0 bases from J; bases unmatched to any gene: 7. The length of the CDR3 is 16 residues. Germline V gives CDR1 SGHKS, CDR2 YYEKEE (reference sequence). The CDR3 region is CASRPSGATSTDTQYF. CDR3 coding DNA: TGTGCCAGCAGACCTAGCGGGGCGACTAGCACAGATACGCAGTATTTT.

This clonotype was observed a handful of times. The chain combines TRBV6-5 with TRBJ1-5, with 7 bases that match TRBD1. The length of the CDR3 is 18 residues. Trimming cost V 0 bases and J 3 bases; bases outside gene matches: 11. Looked up from germline, CDR1 is MNHEY and CDR2 is SVGAGI. The CDR3 DNA is TGTGCCAGCAGTTACTCGAGTCCGGGACAGAGCCTCAATCAGCCCCAGCATTTT. This sequence encodes CASSYSSPGQSLNQPQHF.

This clonotype came up a few times. The V call is TRBV12-3 or TRBV12-4, the J call TRBJ1-6; 7 bases are shared with TRBD1. This CDR3 region has 16 residues. J lost 0 bases, V lost 6 bases, and 5 bases had no gene match. This chain's CDR3 is CASSPGQSSYNSPLHF. The CDR3 DNA sequence: TGTGCCAGCAGCCCGGGACAGAGCTCCTATAATTCACCCCTCCACTTT.

This rearrangement joins TRBV6-5 to TRBJ2-5, with 9 bases that match TRBD2. CDR3 length equals 15 residues. V trimming: 2 bases; J trimming: 11 bases; junction bases outside the gene matches: 12. CDR1 is MNHEY and CDR2 is SVGAGI in the germline V gene. CDR3 amino acids: CASSYKAGGLREQYF. The CDR3 bases are TGTGCCAGCAGTTACAAGGCGGGGGGGCTACGGGAGCAGTACTTC.